The next 8 T cell receptor beta chains were all read from a single sample in a study of blood T cell repertoires in COVID-19. This table comes from immunoSEQ multiplex PCR, and its TCRdb copy is limited to in-frame clones, with some not included. The sample lists 310,000 or so clones; 87% were seen once. The sample comprised peripheral blood. The receptors were gathered from a man aged 30-40 years with COVID-19, enrolled during active disease.

The chain joins TRBV5-6 to TRBJ1-3; TRBD1 agrees at 7 bases. The CDR3 covers 16 residues. The germline gives CDR1 SGHDT, CDR2 YYEEEE. Unmatched junction bases numbered 3, after V lost 0 bases and J lost 0 bases. The DNA of the CDR3 is TGTGCCAGCAGCTTGGCCTGGGACAGCTCTGGAAACACCATATATTTT. Protein sequence: CASSLAWDSSGNTIYF.

The CDR3 DNA sequence: TGTGCCAGTACAGGGGTAATTTGGGCTTCACCCCTCCACTTT. Amino acids: CASTGVIWASPLHF. The rearrangement links TRBV6-5 to TRBJ1-6, with 7 bases that match TRBD1. The CDR3 is made up of 14 amino acids. CDR1 and CDR2 from the germline V gene are MNHEY and SVGAGI. V lost 9 bases, J lost 9 bases, and 11 bases stayed unmatched.

CDR3 sequence reads: CASSPPLFYVSNNEQFF. The DNA of the CDR3 is TGTGCCAGCTCACCACCCCTTTTTTATGTGAGCAACAATGAGCAGTTCTTC. This chain uses TRBV18 with TRBJ2-1; D not resolved. Looked up from germline, CDR1 is KGHSH and CDR2 is LQKENI. The CDR3 has 17 residues. The V gene lost 0 bases and the J gene lost 5 bases, with 17 bases spanning the gap.

The rearrangement joins TRBV6-5 to TRBJ2-2, with D maybe TRBD1 (6 bases). Per germline, CDR1 MNHEY and CDR2 SVGAGI. The V gene lost 5 bases and the J gene lost 7 bases, with 11 bases spanning the gap. The CDR3 covers 13 residues. The CDR3 reads CASSNRENGELFF. The DNA of the CDR3 is TGTGCCAGCAGTAACAGGGAGAACGGGGAGCTGTTTTTT.

The rearrangement links TRBV2 to TRBJ2-5; 9 bases are shared with TRBD1. The V gene's germline CDR1 is SNHLY and CDR2 FYNNEI. With V trimmed by 4 bases and J by 5 bases, 8 bases remained unmatched. The CDR3 consists of 15 residues. The CDR3 region is CASSVIQGAWETQYF. In nucleotides, the CDR3 is TGTGCCAGCAGTGTAATACAGGGGGCTTGGGAGACCCAGTACTTC.

This chain links TRBV6-5 with TRBJ2-2; D is undetermined. CDR1 is MNHEY, CDR2 SVGAGI, per germline. The CDR3 contains 14 residues. The V end was cut by 2 bases, the J end by 7 bases, with 11 bases between. CDR3: CASSYKRFFGELFF. The CDR3 DNA follows: TGTGCCAGCAGTTACAAGAGGTTCTTCGGGGAGCTGTTTTTT.

This clone was seen more than once but under ten times. CDR3 protein: CASSQEDLSRDTQYF. The CDR3 DNA is TGTGCCAGCAGCCAAGAAGATCTCAGCAGGGATACGCAGTATTTT. The rearrangement uses TRBV3-1 (or the pseudogene TRBV3-2) and TRBJ2-3; D gene uncertain. The CDR3 covers 15 residues. Germline V gene sequence: CDR1 LGHDT, CDR2 YNNKEL (reference sequence). Trimming pared 0 bases from V and 6 bases from J, leaving 13 bases between.

V gene TRBV5-4 combines with J gene TRBJ1-1; TRBD1 aligns across 7 bases. CDR1 is SGHNT, CDR2 YYREEE, per germline (reference sequence). The CDR3 length is 14 residues. The V and J ends lost 4 bases and 6 bases, in that order; junction bases with no gene match: 9. The DNA of the CDR3 is TGTGCCAGCAGCCCGGAGACAGGGATGGCTGAAGCTTTCTTT. Residues: CASSPETGMAEAFF.